A selection of T cell receptor beta chains follows, all from one sample in a study of CD8 T cells in ankylosing spondylitis. TCRdb re-derived calls from the 5' RACE reads in MiXCR, one entry per CDR3 protein. The sample holds about 340,000 distinct CDR3 sequences; less than 10% are singletons and the top ten take 14% to 15%. The sequencing sample was made of blood, either unsorted or a sorted T cell fraction (not recorded which). These receptors came from a male donor with ankylosing spondylitis. Each CDR3 is given with its conserved first and last residue. Each record gives: J gene, V gene, clone size, CDR3 length, D gene, CDR3 DNA, CDR3 protein. A D gene is named only where the DNA matches it firmly. Part of the rows lack a size; the others show once, few, many or a class for expanded clones.

j_gene: TRBJ2-1; v_gene: TRBV5-1; abundance: many; len: 13; d_gene: NA; CDR3nt: TGCGCCAGCAGCTTGGCGGCGGGCTATGAGCAGTTCTTC; CDR3aa: CASSLAAGYEQFF
j_gene: TRBJ1-2; v_gene: TRBV12-3/TRBV12-4; abundance: few; len: 14; d_gene: TRBD1; CDR3nt: TGTGCCAGCAATAACAGGGGGCTTGACTATGGCTACACCTTC; CDR3aa: CASNNRGLDYGYTF
j_gene: TRBJ2-3; v_gene: TRBV20-1; abundance: few; len: 15; d_gene: TRBD2; CDR3nt: TGCAGTGCTGCGGCTAGCGGGAGGTTCGCAGATACGCAGTATTTT; CDR3aa: CSAAASGRFADTQYF
j_gene: TRBJ2-3; v_gene: TRBV5-1; abundance: many; len: 17; d_gene: NA; CDR3nt: TGCGCCAGCAGCTTGTACGTCGGCGGGACCGGCACAGATACGCAGTATTTT; CDR3aa: CASSLYVGGTGTDTQYF
j_gene: TRBJ2-7; v_gene: TRBV29-1; abundance: many; len: 13; d_gene: NA; CDR3nt: TGCAGCGTTGTCGGGACACCCCTGAGCGAGCAGTACTTC; CDR3aa: CSVVGTPLSEQYF
j_gene: TRBJ1-1; v_gene: TRBV14; abundance: many; len: 16; d_gene: NA; CDR3nt: TGTGCCAGCAGCCAAGATTGGGCGGGGAGACGGACTGAAGCTTTCTTT; CDR3aa: CASSQDWAGRRTEAFF
j_gene: TRBJ2-1; v_gene: TRBV25-1; abundance: NA; len: 16; d_gene: TRBD2; CDR3nt: TGTGCCAGCAGTGCTCCGGGACTAGCGCTTTCTAATGAGCAGTTCTTC; CDR3aa: CASSAPGLALSNEQFF
j_gene: TRBJ2-7; v_gene: TRBV9; abundance: NA; len: 14; d_gene: NA; CDR3nt: TGTGCCAGCAGCCCCCGGGGGCGGGGATACGAGCAGTACTTC; CDR3aa: CASSPRGRGYEQYF
j_gene: TRBJ2-1; v_gene: TRBV18; abundance: few; len: 14; d_gene: NA; CDR3nt: TGTGCCAGCTCACCCCTTGGGGGCAACAATGAGCAGTTCTTC; CDR3aa: CASSPLGGNNEQFF
j_gene: TRBJ1-3; v_gene: TRBV11-2; abundance: NA; len: 14; d_gene: NA; CDR3nt: TGTGCCAGCAGCCGAAACACGGGGTCGGACACCATATATTTT; CDR3aa: CASSRNTGSDTIYF
j_gene: TRBJ1-4; v_gene: TRBV5-1; abundance: many; len: 15; d_gene: NA; CDR3nt: TGCGCCAGCAGCTATGGACAGCCAACTAATGAAAAACTGTTTTTT; CDR3aa: CASSYGQPTNEKLFF
j_gene: TRBJ1-4; v_gene: TRBV6-5; abundance: NA; len: 16; d_gene: NA; CDR3nt: TGTGCCAGCAGTTACTCTACCCGCGGGGGCGACGAAAAACTGTTTTTT; CDR3aa: CASSYSTRGGDEKLFF
j_gene: TRBJ2-1; v_gene: TRBV29-1; abundance: few; len: 12; d_gene: NA; CDR3nt: TGCAGCGTTGAGGAGATCTACAATGAGCAGTTCTTC; CDR3aa: CSVEEIYNEQFF
j_gene: TRBJ2-3; v_gene: TRBV7-6; abundance: few; len: 14; d_gene: NA; CDR3nt: TGTGCCAGCAGCCAAACCTATAATACGGATACGCAGTATTTT; CDR3aa: CASSQTYNTDTQYF
j_gene: TRBJ2-7; v_gene: TRBV4-2; abundance: NA; len: 15; d_gene: NA; CDR3nt: TGTGCCAGCAGCCAAGTGGCGGGAACGTCGTACGAGCAGTACTTC; CDR3aa: CASSQVAGTSYEQYF
j_gene: TRBJ1-5; v_gene: TRBV12-3/TRBV12-4; abundance: many; len: 13; d_gene: NA; CDR3nt: TGTGCCAGCAGTTTATCAGAGAATCAGCCCCAGCATTTT; CDR3aa: CASSLSENQPQHF
j_gene: TRBJ1-5; v_gene: TRBV20-1; abundance: few; len: 15; d_gene: NA; CDR3nt: TGCAGTGCTAGACACGGGGAATATAGCAATCAGCCCCAGCATTTT; CDR3aa: CSARHGEYSNQPQHF
j_gene: TRBJ2-3; v_gene: TRBV10-3; abundance: NA; len: 16; d_gene: TRBD2; CDR3nt: TGTGCCATCACCCGTCGGCTAGCGGGCAGCACAGATACGCAGTATTTT; CDR3aa: CAITRRLAGSTDTQYF
j_gene: TRBJ1-4; v_gene: TRBV10-3; abundance: NA; len: 15; d_gene: NA; CDR3nt: TGTGCCATCAGTGAGTCGTTTGGGGGAGGAGAAAAACTGTTTTTT; CDR3aa: CAISESFGGGEKLFF
j_gene: TRBJ2-7; v_gene: TRBV3-1; abundance: NA; len: 16; d_gene: TRBD2; CDR3nt: TGTGCCAGCAGCCAAGGACTAGCGAAAAGCTCCTACGAGCAGTACTTC; CDR3aa: CASSQGLAKSSYEQYF
j_gene: TRBJ2-1; v_gene: TRBV7-6; abundance: NA; len: 17; d_gene: TRBD2; CDR3nt: TGTGCCAGCAGCCGGACTAGCGGGGCCTCGATCTACAATGAGCAGTTCTTC; CDR3aa: CASSRTSGASIYNEQFF
j_gene: TRBJ2-7; v_gene: TRBV20-1; abundance: NA; len: 13; d_gene: TRBD2; CDR3nt: TGCAGTGCCGGGACTAGCGGGACTCTCGAGCAGTACTTC; CDR3aa: CSAGTSGTLEQYF
j_gene: TRBJ2-7; v_gene: TRBV6-1; abundance: NA; len: 14; d_gene: NA; CDR3nt: TGTGCCAGCAGTGTACCGGGACGGAGCTACGAGCAGTACTTC; CDR3aa: CASSVPGRSYEQYF
j_gene: TRBJ2-7; v_gene: TRBV20-1; abundance: NA; len: 13; d_gene: TRBD1; CDR3nt: TGCAGTGCTCCCGACAGGGTAAGAAGCGAGCAGTACTTC; CDR3aa: CSAPDRVRSEQYF
j_gene: TRBJ1-3; v_gene: TRBV6-2/TRBV6-3; abundance: NA; len: 13; d_gene: NA; CDR3nt: TGTGCCACCACGCAGGGACCTGGAAACACCATATATTTT; CDR3aa: CATTQGPGNTIYF
j_gene: TRBJ1-2; v_gene: TRBV3-1; abundance: NA; len: 12; d_gene: NA; CDR3nt: TGTGCCAGCAGCCAAGGAATCTATGGCTACACCTTC; CDR3aa: CASSQGIYGYTF
j_gene: TRBJ2-1; v_gene: TRBV11-1; abundance: NA; len: 18; d_gene: TRBD2; CDR3nt: TGTGCCAGCAGCTTACTTCTGGGACTAGCGGGAGGGCCGGGTGAGCAGTTCTTC; CDR3aa: CASSLLLGLAGGPGEQFF
j_gene: TRBJ1-5; v_gene: TRBV2; abundance: many; len: 14; d_gene: TRBD1; CDR3nt: TGTGCCAGCAGTGACCACAGGGGTGGTCAGCCCCAGCATTTT; CDR3aa: CASSDHRGGQPQHF
j_gene: TRBJ2-3; v_gene: TRBV9; abundance: few; len: 15; d_gene: TRBD2; CDR3nt: TGTGCCAGCAGCGTATATGCGGGAGAGGGGGATACGCAGTATTTT; CDR3aa: CASSVYAGEGDTQYF
j_gene: TRBJ2-1; v_gene: TRBV6-4; abundance: NA; len: 15; d_gene: NA; CDR3nt: TGTGCCAGCAGTGACGCCCGGGACACCTACAATGAGCAGTTCTTC; CDR3aa: CASSDARDTYNEQFF
j_gene: TRBJ2-2; v_gene: TRBV29-1; abundance: many; len: 13; d_gene: NA; CDR3nt: TGCAGCGTTGTTGGGGGCGTATCCGGGGAGCTGTTTTTT; CDR3aa: CSVVGGVSGELFF
j_gene: TRBJ1-6; v_gene: TRBV5-1; abundance: few; len: 13; d_gene: NA; CDR3nt: TGCGCCAGCAGCTTTACGGGAGATTCACCCCTCCACTTT; CDR3aa: CASSFTGDSPLHF
j_gene: TRBJ1-1; v_gene: TRBV20-1; abundance: many; len: 16; d_gene: NA; CDR3nt: TGCAGTGCTGGAGAGACCGTAGGAGAACTGAACACTGAAGCTTTCTTT; CDR3aa: CSAGETVGELNTEAFF
j_gene: TRBJ1-5; v_gene: TRBV5-1; abundance: few; len: 14; d_gene: NA; CDR3nt: TGCGCCAGCAGCTTGTACGGGTTGGGCCAGCCCCAGCATTTT; CDR3aa: CASSLYGLGQPQHF
j_gene: TRBJ2-1; v_gene: TRBV18; abundance: NA; len: 15; d_gene: TRBD2; CDR3nt: TGTGCCAGCTCACAACGGGAGGATCCGCTTGGAGAGCAGTTCTTC; CDR3aa: CASSQREDPLGEQFF
j_gene: TRBJ1-5; v_gene: TRBV29-1; abundance: many; len: 13; d_gene: NA; CDR3nt: TGCAGCGTTGAAGTTGGTAGGGGGCAGCCCCAGCATTTT; CDR3aa: CSVEVGRGQPQHF
j_gene: TRBJ1-1; v_gene: TRBV11-2; abundance: many; len: 14; d_gene: NA; CDR3nt: TGTGCCAGCAGCTTGGAACGTTTGAACACTGAAGCTTTCTTT; CDR3aa: CASSLERLNTEAFF
j_gene: TRBJ2-5; v_gene: TRBV3-1; abundance: NA; len: 19; d_gene: TRBD2; CDR3nt: TGTGCCAGCAGCAACATAGGTCGAGCGGGAGGGTGGATTCGGGAGACCCAGTACTTC; CDR3aa: CASSNIGRAGGWIRETQYF
j_gene: TRBJ2-7; v_gene: TRBV20-1; abundance: few; len: 14; d_gene: TRBD1; CDR3nt: TGCAGTGCTAGAGGGGACAGCCCCTCCTACGAGCAGTACTTC; CDR3aa: CSARGDSPSYEQYF
j_gene: TRBJ2-7; v_gene: TRBV5-1; abundance: many; len: 14; d_gene: TRBD2; CDR3nt: TGCGCCAGCAGCGTGACTAGCGGGCTCTACGAGCAGTACTTC; CDR3aa: CASSVTSGLYEQYF